The entry that follows covers one T cell receptor (beta chain) sequence. These data are taken from a study of blood T cell repertoires in COVID-19. Study-wide context: Acute and convalescent COVID-19 specimens originated in the United States, Italy and Spain. Sources were T cells, B-cell-depleted T cells, or PBMCs; the material itself was cDNA or gDNA.

The CDR3 contains 14 residues. Germline V gene lookup returns CDR1 LGHDT and CDR2 YNNKEL (reference sequence). V lost 4 bases, J lost 5 bases, and 12 bases lay in between. Per the authors' pipeline: Estimation of nucleated cell counts relied on the amplification of reference gene primers. Libraries were prepared by immunoSEQ multiplex PCR; TCRdb keeps only in-frame clonotypes and omits some of them. V, J and clone size are taken as reported in that table, and D and trimming were inferred from the DNA itself. Here the sample spans hundreds of thousands of clones, about 87% being singletons. Sequencing was carried out using peripheral blood. The chain joins TRBV3-1 (or the pseudogene TRBV3-2) to TRBJ1-5; TRBD1 is a possible D gene (6 bases). This receptor was identified in a middle-aged woman who had recovered from COVID-19. As DNA, the CDR3 is TGTGCCAGCAGCCGGGGGCAAGGATATCAGCCCCAGCATTTT. Protein sequence: CASSRGQGYQPQHF.